This T cell receptor (beta chain) was sequenced for a study of human thymus T cells. V was clipped by 2 bases and J by 7 bases, with 15 bases between them. From germline, CDR1 is SGHKS and CDR2 YYEKEE (reference sequence). The length of the CDR3 is 14 residues. The assay was immunoSEQ multiplex PCR, and TCRdb's table has in-frame clones only and misses some. The sample contains roughly 54,000 clones, about 93% of which appear only once. On this clone itself: The antigen is not known.

Study-wide results and limits: Thymic and blood repertoires appeared to display a bias in their usage of V and J genes.

Having surgery to correct congenital heart defects, healthy Finnish infants acted as the donors. An approximately 0.45-1 mL peripheral blood aliquot was taken intraoperatively from four of eight donors. Genomic DNA was extracted from every available blood leukocyte. Specimen: blood. This TCR was recovered from a boy in the first two years of life with a congenital heart defect but otherwise immunologically healthy. V gene TRBV5-5 combines with J gene TRBJ1-2, with D perhaps TRBD1 (5 bases). CDR3 nucleotides: TGTGCCAGCAGCTTCTTTTCGGGGCAACGTGGCTACACCTTC. Translation gives CASSFFSGQRGYTF. The full variable domain, completed using reference TRBV5-5 and TRBJ1-2, is DAGVTQSPTHLIKTRGQQVTLRCSPISGHKSVSWYQQVLGQGPQFIFQYYEKEERGRGNFPDRFSARQFPNYSSELNVNALLLGDSALYLCASSFFSGQRGYTFGSGTRLTVV.